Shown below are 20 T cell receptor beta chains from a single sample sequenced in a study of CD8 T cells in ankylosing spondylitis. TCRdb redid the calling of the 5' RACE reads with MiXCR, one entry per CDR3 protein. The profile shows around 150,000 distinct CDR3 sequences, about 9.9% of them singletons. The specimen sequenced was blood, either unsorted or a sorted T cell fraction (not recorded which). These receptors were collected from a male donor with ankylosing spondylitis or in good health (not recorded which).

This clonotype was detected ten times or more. CDR3 bases: TGTGCCAGCAGTCTCCGACAGGGGTTGAATTACAATGAGCAGTTCTTC. It translates to CASSLRQGLNYNEQFF. V and J are TRBV12-3 or TRBV12-4 and TRBJ2-1; 8 bases are shared with TRBD1. V lost 5 bases, J lost 4 bases, and 10 bases stayed unmatched. This CDR3 is built from 16 residues.

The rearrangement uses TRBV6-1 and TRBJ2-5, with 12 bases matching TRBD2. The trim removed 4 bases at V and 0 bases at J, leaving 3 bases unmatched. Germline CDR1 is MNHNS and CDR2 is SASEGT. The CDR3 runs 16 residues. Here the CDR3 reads CASSGLAGGYQETQYF. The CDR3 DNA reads TGTGCCAGCAGTGGTCTAGCGGGGGGGTACCAAGAGACCCAGTACTTC.

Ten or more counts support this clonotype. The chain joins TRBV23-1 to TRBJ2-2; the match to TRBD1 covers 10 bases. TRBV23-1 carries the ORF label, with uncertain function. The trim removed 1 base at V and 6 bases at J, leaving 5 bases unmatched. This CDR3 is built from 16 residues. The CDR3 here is CASSQCGTGDAGELFF. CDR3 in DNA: TGCGCCAGCAGTCAATGCGGGACAGGGGACGCCGGGGAGCTGTTTTTT.

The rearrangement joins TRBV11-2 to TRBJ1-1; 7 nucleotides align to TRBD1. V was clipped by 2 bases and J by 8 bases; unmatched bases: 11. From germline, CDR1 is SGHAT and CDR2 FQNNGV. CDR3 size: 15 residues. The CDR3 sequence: CASSLLQGGRAEAFF. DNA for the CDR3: TGTGCCAGCAGCTTACTTCAGGGGGGGCGAGCGGAAGCTTTCTTT.

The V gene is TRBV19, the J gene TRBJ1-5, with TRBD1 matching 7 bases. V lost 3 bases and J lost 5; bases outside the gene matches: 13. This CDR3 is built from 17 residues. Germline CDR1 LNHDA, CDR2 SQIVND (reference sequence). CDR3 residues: CASSILPGQSGYQPQHF. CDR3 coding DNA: TGTGCCAGTAGTATCCTACCGGGACAGTCCGGGTATCAGCCCCAGCATTTT.

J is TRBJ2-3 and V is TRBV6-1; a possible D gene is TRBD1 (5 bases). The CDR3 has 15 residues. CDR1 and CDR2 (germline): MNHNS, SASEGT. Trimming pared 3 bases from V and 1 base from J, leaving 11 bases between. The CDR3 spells CASSDSQGRTDTQYF. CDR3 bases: TGTGCCAGCAGTGATAGCCAGGGCCGCACAGATACGCAGTATTTT.

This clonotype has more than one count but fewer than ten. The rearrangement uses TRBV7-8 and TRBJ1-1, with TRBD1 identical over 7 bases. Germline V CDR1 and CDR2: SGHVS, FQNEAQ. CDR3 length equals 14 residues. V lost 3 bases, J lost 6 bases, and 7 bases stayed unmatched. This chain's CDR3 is CASSFTGESSEAFF. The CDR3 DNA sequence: TGTGCCAGCAGCTTTACAGGGGAGAGTTCTGAAGCTTTCTTT.

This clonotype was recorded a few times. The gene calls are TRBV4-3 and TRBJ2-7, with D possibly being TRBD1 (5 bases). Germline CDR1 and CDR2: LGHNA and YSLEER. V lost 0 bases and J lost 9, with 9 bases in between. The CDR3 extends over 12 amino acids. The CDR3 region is CASSQDRGAQYF. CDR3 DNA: TGCGCCAGCAGCCAAGATCGTGGGGCGCAGTACTTC.

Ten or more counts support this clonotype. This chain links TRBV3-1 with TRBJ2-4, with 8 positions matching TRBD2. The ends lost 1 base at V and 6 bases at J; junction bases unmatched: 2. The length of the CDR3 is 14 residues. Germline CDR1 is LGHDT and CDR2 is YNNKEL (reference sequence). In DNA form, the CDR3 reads TGTGCCAGCAGCCAAGGGGCGGGAGGAAACATTCAGTACTTC. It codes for CASSQGAGGNIQYF.

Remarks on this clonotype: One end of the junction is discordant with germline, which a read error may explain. The CDR3 DNA sequence: TGTGCCACCAGTGATTCGGGGGACTACAATGAGAAGTTCTTC. Translation gives CATSDSGDYNEKFF. The chain uses TRBV24-1 and TRBJ2-1; 7 bases fit TRBD2. Germline values: CDR1 KGHDR, CDR2 SFDVKD. This CDR3 is 14 amino acids long.

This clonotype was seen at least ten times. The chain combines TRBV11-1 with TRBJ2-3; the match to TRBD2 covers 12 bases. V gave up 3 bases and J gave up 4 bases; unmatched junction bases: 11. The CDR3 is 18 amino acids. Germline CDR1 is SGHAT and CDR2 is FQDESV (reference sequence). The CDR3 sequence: CASSFPLSGLAGPDTQYF. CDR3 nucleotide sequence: TGTGCCAGCAGCTTCCCTCTCTCTGGACTAGCGGGGCCAGATACGCAGTATTTT.

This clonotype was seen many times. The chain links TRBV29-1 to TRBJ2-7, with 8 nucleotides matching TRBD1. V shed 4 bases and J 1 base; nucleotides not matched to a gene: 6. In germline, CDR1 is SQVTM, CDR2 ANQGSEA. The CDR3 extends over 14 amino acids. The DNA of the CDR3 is TGCAGCGTTGCACCTACAGGGGGATCCTACGAGCAGTACTTC. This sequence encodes CSVAPTGGSYEQYF.

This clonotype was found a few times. CDR3 nucleotides: TGTGCCAGCAACACAGGCTTCGGTGCGAACACCGGGGAGCTGTTTTTT. Translation: CASNTGFGANTGELFF. V usage is TRBV6-1 and J usage is TRBJ2-2; D might be TRBD1 (5 bases). The length of the CDR3 is 16 residues. Germline V CDR1 and CDR2: MNHNS, SASEGT. Trimming removed 7 bases from V and 0 bases from J, with 15 bases in between.

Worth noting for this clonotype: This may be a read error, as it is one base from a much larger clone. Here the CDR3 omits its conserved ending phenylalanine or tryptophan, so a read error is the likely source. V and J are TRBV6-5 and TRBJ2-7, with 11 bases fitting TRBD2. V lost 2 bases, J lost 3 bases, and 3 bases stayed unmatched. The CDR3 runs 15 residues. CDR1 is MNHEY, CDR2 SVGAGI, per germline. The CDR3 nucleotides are TGTGCCAGCAGTTACGGGACTAGCGGATACTACGAGCAGTACTAC. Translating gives CASSYGTSGYYEQYY.

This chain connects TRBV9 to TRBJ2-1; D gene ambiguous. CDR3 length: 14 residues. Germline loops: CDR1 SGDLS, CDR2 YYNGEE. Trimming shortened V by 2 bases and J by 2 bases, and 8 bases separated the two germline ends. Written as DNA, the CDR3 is TGTGCCAGCAGCGTCGACGTTACCTACAATGAGCAGTTCTTC. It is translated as CASSVDVTYNEQFF.

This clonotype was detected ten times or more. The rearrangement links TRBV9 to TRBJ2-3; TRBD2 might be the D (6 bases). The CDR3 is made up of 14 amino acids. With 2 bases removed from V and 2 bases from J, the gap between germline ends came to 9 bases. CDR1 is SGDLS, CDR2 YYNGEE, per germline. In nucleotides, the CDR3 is TGTGCCAGCAGCGTGGGGACTGTCACAGATACGCAGTATTTT. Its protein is CASSVGTVTDTQYF.

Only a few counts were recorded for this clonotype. This CDR3 is CASSQQGNLPASYEQYF. The CDR3 DNA is TGTGCCAGCAGCCAGCAGGGCAACTTACCGGCGTCCTACGAGCAGTACTTC. The chain recombines TRBV3-1 with TRBJ2-7, with a tentative D call TRBD1 (5 bases). The CDR3 is made up of 17 amino acids. The V gene's germline CDR1 is LGHDT and CDR2 YNNKEL (reference sequence). Trimming stripped 3 bases from V and 1 base from J, with 19 bases between.

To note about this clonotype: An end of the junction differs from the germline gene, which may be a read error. CDR3 loop: CTSSLAAGVEAFF. CDR3 coding DNA: TGTACCAGCAGCTTGGCCGCCGGCGTTGAAGCTTTCTTT. The chain employs TRBV5-5 and TRBJ1-1; D unresolved. Germline CDR1 and CDR2: SGHKS and YYEKEE (reference sequence). The CDR3 is 13 residues long. Together with reference TRBV5-5 and TRBJ1-1, the CDR3 gives the full variable domain: DAGVTQSPTHLIKTRGQQVTLRCSPISGHKSVSWYQQVLGQGPQFIFQYYEKEERGRGNFPDRFSARQFPNYSSELNVNALLLGDSALYLCTSSLAAGVEAFFGQGTRLTVV.

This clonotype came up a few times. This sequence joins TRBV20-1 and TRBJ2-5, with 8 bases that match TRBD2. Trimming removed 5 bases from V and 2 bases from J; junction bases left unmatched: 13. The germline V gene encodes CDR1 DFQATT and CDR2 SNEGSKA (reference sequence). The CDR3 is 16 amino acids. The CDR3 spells CSAGERGGGSQETQYF. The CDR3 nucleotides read TGCAGTGCTGGGGAACGGGGCGGGGGGTCTCAAGAGACCCAGTACTTC.

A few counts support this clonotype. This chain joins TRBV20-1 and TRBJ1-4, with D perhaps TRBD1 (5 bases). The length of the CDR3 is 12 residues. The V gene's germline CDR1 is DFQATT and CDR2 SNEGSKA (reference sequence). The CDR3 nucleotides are TGCCTCGCCGGGGGAACTAATGAAAAACTGTTTTTT. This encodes CLAGGTNEKLFF.